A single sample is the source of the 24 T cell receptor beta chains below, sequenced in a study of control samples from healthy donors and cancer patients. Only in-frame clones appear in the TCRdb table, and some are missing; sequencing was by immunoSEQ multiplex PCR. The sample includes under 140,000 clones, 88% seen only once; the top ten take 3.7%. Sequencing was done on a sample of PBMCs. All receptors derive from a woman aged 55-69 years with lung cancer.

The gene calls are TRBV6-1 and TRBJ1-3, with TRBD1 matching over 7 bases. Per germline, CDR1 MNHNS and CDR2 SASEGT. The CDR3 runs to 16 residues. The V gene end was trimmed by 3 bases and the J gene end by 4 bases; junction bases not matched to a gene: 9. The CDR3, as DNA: TGTGCCAGCAGTGATCTGAACAGGGGCAGAGGAAACACCATATATTTT. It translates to CASSDLNRGRGNTIYF.

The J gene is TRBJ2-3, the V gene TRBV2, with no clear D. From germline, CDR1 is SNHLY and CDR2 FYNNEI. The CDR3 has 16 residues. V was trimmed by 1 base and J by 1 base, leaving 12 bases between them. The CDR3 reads CASSEGRARGTDTQYF. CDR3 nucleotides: TGTGCCAGCAGTGAAGGCCGGGCAAGGGGCACAGATACGCAGTATTTT.

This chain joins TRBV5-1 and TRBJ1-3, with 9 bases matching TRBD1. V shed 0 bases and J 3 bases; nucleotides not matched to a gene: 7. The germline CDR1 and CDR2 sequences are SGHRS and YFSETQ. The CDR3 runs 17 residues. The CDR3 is CASSLEGTGSLGNTIYF. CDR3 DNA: TGCGCCAGCAGCTTGGAGGGGACAGGGAGTCTTGGAAACACCATATATTTT.

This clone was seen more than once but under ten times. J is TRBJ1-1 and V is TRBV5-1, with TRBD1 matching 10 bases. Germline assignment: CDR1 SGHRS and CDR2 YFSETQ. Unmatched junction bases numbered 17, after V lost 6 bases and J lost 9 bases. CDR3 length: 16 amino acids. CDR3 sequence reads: CASTDPGQGNPLQAFF. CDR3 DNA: TGCGCCAGCACCGACCCGGGACAGGGGAACCCCCTACAAGCTTTCTTT.

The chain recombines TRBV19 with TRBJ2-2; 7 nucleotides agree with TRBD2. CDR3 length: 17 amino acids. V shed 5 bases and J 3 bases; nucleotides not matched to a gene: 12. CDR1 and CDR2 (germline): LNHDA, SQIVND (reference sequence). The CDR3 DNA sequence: TGTGCCAGTAGTCAAGGGCTAGCGGCCGGGGACACCGGGGAGCTGTTTTTT. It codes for CASSQGLAAGDTGELFF.

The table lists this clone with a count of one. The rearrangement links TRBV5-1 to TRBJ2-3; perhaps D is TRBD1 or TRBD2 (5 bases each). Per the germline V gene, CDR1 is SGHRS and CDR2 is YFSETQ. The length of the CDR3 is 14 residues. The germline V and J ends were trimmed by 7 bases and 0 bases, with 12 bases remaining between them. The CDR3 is CASAGTVSTDTQYF. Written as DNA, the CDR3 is TGCGCCAGCGCCGGGACCGTTAGCACAGATACGCAGTATTTT.

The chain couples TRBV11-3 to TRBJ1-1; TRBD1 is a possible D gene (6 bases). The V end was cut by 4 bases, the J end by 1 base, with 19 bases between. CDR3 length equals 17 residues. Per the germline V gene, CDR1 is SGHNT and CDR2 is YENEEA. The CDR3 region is CASSSAISTGGNTEAFF. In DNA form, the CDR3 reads TGTGCCAGCAGCTCCGCTATCTCGACAGGTGGGAACACTGAAGCTTTCTTT.

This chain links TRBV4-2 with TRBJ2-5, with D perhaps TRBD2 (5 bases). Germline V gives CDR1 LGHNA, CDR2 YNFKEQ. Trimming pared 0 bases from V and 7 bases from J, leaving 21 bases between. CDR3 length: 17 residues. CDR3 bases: TGTGCCAGCAGCCAAGAACTTCAGGTAGGGTCTGGAGGGACCCAGTACTTC. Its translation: CASSQELQVGSGGTQYF.

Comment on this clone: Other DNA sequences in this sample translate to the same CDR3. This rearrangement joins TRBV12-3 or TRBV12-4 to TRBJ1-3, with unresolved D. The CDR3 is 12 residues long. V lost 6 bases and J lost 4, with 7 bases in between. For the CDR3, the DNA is TGTGCCAGCAGCCCCCAGGGAAACACCATATATTTT. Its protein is CASSPQGNTIYF.

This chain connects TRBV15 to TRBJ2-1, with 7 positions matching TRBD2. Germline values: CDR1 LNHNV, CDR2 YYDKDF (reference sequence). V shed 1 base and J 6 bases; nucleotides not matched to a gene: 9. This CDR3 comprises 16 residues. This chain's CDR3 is CATSRVSGLPINEQFF. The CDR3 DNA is TGTGCCACCAGCAGAGTGTCGGGACTACCCATCAATGAGCAGTTCTTC.

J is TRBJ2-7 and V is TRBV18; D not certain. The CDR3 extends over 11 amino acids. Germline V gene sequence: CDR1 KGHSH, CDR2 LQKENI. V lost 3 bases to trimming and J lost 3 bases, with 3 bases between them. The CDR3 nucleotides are TGTGCCAGCTCACCGGGCTACGAGCAGTACTTC. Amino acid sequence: CASSPGYEQYF.

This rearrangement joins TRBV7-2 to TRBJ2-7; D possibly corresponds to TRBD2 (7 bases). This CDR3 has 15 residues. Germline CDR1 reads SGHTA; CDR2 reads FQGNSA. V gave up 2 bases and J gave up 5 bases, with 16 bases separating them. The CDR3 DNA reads TGTGCCAGCAGCTTATCTAACGGGGGGCCCAACGAGCAGTACTTC. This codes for CASSLSNGGPNEQYF.

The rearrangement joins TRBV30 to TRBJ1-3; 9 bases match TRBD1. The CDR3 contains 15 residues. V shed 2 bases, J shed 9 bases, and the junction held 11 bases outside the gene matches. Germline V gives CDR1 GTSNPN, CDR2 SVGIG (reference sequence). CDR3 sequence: CAWSITGQGLGTIYF. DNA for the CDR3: TGTGCCTGGAGTATAACGGGACAGGGTTTGGGCACCATATATTTT.

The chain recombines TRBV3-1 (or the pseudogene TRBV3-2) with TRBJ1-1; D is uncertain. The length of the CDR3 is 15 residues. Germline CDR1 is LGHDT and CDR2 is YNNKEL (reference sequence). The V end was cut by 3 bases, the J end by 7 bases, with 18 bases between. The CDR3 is CASSHSVQNPFEAFF. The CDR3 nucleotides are TGTGCCAGCAGCCATTCCGTCCAAAACCCTTTTGAAGCTTTCTTT.

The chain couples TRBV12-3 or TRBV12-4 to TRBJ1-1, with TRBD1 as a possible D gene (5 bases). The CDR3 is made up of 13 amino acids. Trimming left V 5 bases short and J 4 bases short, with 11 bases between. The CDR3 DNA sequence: TGTGCCAGCAGTAGACAGTCATTCACTGAAGCTTTCTTT. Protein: CASSRQSFTEAFF.

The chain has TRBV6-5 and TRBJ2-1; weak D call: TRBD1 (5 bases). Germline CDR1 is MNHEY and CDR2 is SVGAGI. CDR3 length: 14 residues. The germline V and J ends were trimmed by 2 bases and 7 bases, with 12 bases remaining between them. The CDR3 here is CASSYNYQGNEQFF. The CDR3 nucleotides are TGTGCCAGCAGTTACAATTACCAGGGAAATGAGCAGTTCTTC.

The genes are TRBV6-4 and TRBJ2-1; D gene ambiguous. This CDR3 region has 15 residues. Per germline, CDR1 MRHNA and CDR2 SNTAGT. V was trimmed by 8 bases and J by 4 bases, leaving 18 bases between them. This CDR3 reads CASSRNGDGYNEQFF. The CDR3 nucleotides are TGTGCCAGCTCTAGAAATGGAGACGGGTACAATGAGCAGTTCTTC.

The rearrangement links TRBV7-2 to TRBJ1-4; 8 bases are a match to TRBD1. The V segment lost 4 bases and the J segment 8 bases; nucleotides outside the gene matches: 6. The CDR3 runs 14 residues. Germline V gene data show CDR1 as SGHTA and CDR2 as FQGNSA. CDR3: CASSSTGVGEKLFF. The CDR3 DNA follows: TGTGCCAGCAGCTCGACAGGGGTTGGCGAAAAACTGTTTTTT.

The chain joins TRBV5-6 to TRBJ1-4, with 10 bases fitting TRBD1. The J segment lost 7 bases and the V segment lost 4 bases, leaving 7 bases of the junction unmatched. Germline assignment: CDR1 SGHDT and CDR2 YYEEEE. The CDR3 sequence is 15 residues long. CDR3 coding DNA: TGTGCCAGCAGCCCCCTGACAGGGGGCCGTGAAAAACTGTTTTTT. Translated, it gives CASSPLTGGREKLFF.

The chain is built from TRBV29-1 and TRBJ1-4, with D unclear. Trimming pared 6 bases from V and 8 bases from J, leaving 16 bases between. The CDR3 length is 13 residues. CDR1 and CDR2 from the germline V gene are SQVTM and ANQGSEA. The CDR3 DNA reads TGCAGCGTCCGGGCCTATGAAGGGGAAAAACTGTTTTTT. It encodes CSVRAYEGEKLFF.

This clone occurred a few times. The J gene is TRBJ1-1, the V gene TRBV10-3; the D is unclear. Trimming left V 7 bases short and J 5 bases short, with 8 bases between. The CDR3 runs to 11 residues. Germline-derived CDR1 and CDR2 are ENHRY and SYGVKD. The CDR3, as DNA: TGTGCCATCAAAAATTGGACTGAAGCTTTCTTT. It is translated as CAIKNWTEAFF.

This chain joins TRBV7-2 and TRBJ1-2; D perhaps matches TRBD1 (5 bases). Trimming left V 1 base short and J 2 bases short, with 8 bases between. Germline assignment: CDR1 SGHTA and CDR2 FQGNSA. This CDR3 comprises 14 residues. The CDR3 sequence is CASSLGQKNYGYTF. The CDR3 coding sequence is TGTGCCAGCAGCTTAGGACAGAAAAACTATGGCTACACCTTC.

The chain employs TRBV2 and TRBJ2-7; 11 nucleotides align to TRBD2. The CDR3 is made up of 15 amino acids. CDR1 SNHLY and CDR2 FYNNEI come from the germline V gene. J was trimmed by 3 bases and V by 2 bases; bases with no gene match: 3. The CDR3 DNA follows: TGTGCCAGCAGTGAAAGGACTAGCGGGCTCTACGAGCAGTACTTC. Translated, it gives CASSERTSGLYEQYF.

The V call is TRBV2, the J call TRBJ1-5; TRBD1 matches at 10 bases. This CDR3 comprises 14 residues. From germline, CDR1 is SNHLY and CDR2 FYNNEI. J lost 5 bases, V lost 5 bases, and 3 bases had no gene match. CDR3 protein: CASSTGTGDQPQHF. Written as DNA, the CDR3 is TGTGCCAGCAGTACGGGGACAGGGGATCAGCCCCAGCATTTT.